The sequence of this TCR beta chain was determined in a study of Graves' ophthalmopathy and Graves' hyperthyroidism. The study recruited hyperthyroidism patients aged 18 to 65 who were newly diagnosed, under 2 months' duration. Symptoms, serum thyroxine and TRAb, thyroid ultrasound, and orbital computed tomography formed the diagnostic basis. TCR beta CDR3 regions were amplified from RNA transcripts. First-round RT-PCR with HTBI primers preceded a second-round multiplex PCR. In TCRdb, the multiplex PCR reads were re-called with MiXCR into one record per CDR3 protein. The table has about 1.1 million distinct CDR3 sequences, 35% to 40% seen once. This clonotype has ten or more counts. Germline V lookup: CDR1 SGHTA, CDR2 FQGNSA. Trimming shortened V by 2 bases and J by 5 bases, and 16 bases separated the two germline ends. This CDR3 has 15 amino acids.

The source of this sequence is an adult man with Graves' hyperthyroidism. The sample consisted of peripheral blood or thyroid tissue (not recorded which). The chain combines TRBV7-2 with TRBJ2-7, with D perhaps matching TRBD1 or TRBD2 (5 bases each). The CDR3 DNA sequence: TGTGCCAGCAGCTTATTTGAGGGGCTCTCAGACGAGCAGTACTTC. Translated, it gives CASSLFEGLSDEQYF.